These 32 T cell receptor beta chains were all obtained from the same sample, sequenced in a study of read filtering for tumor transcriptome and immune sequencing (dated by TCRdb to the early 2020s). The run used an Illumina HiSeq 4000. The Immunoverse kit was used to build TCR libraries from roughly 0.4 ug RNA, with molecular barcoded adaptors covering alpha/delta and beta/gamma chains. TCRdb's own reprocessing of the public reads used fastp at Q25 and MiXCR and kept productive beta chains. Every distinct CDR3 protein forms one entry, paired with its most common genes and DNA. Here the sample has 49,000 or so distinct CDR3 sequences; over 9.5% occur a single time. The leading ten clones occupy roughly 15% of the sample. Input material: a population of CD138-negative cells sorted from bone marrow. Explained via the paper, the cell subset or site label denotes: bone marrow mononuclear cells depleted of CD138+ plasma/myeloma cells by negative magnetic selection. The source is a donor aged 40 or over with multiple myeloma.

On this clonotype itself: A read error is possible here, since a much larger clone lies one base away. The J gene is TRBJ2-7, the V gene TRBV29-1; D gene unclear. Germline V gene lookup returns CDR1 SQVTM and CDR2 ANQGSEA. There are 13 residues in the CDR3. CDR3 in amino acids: CSAEEARDGEQYF. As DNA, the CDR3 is TGCAGCGCTGAAGAAGCCCGAGACGGCGAGCAGTACTTC.

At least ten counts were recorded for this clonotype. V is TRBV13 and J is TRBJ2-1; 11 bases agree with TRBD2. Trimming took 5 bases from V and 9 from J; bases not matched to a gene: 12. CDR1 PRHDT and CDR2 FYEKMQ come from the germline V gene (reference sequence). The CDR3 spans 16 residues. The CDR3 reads CASSPRTSGRVGEQFF. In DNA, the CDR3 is TGTGCCAGCAGCCCACGGACTAGCGGGCGAGTGGGTGAGCAGTTCTTC.

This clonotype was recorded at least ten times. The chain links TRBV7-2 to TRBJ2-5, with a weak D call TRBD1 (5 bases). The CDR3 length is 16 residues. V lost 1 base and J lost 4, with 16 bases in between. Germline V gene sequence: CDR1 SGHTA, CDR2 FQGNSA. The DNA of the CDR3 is TGTGCCAGCAGCTTAGTACAGGTGCCCGGGTTAGAGACCCAGTACTTC. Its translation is CASSLVQVPGLETQYF. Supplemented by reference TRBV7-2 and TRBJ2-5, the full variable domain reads GAGVSQSPSNKVTEKGKDVELRCDPISGHTALYWYRQSLGQGLEFLIYFQGNSAPDKSGLPSDRFSAERTGGSVSTLTIQRTQQEDSAVYLCASSLVQVPGLETQYFGPGTRLLVL.

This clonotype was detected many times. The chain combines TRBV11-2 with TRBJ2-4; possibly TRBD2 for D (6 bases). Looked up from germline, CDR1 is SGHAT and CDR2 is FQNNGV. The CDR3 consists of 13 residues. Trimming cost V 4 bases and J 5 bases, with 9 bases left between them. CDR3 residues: CASSSSDQNIQYF. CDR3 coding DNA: TGTGCCAGCAGCTCTAGCGACCAAAACATTCAGTACTTC.

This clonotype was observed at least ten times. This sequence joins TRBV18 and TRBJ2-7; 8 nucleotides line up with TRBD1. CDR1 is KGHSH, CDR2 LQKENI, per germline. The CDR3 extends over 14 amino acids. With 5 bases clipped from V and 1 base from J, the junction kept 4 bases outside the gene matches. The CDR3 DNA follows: TGTGCCAGCTCAATAGGACAGGGTTCCTACGAGCAGTACTTC. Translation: CASSIGQGSYEQYF.

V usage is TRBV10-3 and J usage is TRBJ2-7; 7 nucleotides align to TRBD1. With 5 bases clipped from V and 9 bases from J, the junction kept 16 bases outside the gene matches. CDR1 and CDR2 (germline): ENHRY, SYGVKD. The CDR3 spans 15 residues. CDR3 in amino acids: CAISSPTGSGNGQYF. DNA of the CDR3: TGTGCCATCAGTTCCCCGACAGGGAGTGGAAACGGGCAGTACTTC.

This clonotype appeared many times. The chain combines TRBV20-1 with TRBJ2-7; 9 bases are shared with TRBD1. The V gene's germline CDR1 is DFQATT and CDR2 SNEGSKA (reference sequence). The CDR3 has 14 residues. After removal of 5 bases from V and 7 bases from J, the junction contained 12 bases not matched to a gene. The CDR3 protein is CSAQSGQGRIEQYF. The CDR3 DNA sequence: TGCAGTGCTCAGTCGGGACAGGGAAGAATTGAGCAGTACTTC.

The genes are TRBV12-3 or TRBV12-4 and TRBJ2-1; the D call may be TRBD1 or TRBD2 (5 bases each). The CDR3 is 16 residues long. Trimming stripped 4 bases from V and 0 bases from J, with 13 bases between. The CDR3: CASSSLKGPSYNEQFF. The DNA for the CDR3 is TGTGCCAGCAGTTCGCTAAAGGGACCCTCCTACAATGAGCAGTTCTTC.

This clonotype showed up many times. The CDR3 DNA sequence: TGTGCCAGCAGGATTAGACAGGGGGCTACTGGGGCCAACGTCCTGACTTTC. Encoded protein: CASRIRQGATGANVLTF. The chain links TRBV2 to TRBJ2-6, with TRBD1 identical over 10 bases. Germline V CDR1 and CDR2: SNHLY, FYNNEI. The CDR3 is 17 amino acids. J was trimmed by 2 bases and V by 6 bases; bases with no gene match: 7. Based on the CDR3 plus reference TRBV2 and TRBJ2-6, the full variable domain is EPEVTQTPSHQVTQMGQEVILRCVPISNHLYFYWYRQILGQKVEFLVSFYNNEISEKSEIFDDQFSVERPDGSNFTLKIRSTKLEDSAMYFCASRIRQGATGANVLTFGAGSRLTVL.

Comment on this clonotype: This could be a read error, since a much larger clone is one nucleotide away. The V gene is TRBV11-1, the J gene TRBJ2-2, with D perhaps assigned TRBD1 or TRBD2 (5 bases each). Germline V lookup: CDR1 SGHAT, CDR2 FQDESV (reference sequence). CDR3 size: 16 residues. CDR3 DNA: TGTGCCAGCAGCCGGAGACAGTCCTCTCGCACCGGGGAGCTGCTTTTT. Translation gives CASSRRQSSRTGELLF.

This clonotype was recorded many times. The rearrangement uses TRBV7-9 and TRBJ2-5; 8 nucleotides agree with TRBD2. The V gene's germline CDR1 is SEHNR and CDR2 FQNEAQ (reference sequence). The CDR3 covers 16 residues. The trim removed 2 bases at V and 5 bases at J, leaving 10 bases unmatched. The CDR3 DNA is TGTGCCAGCAGCTTATCCTATCGGGGGGGTAAGGAGACCCAGTACTTC. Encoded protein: CASSLSYRGGKETQYF.

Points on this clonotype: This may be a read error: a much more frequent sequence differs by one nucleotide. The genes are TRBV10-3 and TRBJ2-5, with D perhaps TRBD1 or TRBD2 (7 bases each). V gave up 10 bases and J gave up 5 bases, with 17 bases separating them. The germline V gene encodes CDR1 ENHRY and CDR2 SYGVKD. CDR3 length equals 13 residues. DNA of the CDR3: TGTGCCACCAGCGGACTAGGGGGCGAGACCCAGTACTTC. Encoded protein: CATSGLGGETQYF.

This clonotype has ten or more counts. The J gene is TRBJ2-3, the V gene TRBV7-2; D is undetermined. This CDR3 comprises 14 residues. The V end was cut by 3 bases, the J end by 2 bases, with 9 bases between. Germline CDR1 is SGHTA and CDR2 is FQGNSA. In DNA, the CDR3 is TGTGCCAGCAGCTTCGACGCGATCACAGATACGCAGTATTTT. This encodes CASSFDAITDTQYF.

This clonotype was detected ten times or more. The CDR3 region has the DNA TGCAGCGTTGAAGTCCAGGGGGGGATAACCGAGCAGTACTTC. As protein: CSVEVQGGITEQYF. The chain employs TRBV29-1 and TRBJ2-7; D is possibly TRBD1 or TRBD2 (7 bases each). This CDR3 is 14 amino acids long. With 1 base removed from V and 6 bases from J, the gap between germline ends came to 16 bases. CDR1 is SQVTM and CDR2 is ANQGSEA in the germline V gene.

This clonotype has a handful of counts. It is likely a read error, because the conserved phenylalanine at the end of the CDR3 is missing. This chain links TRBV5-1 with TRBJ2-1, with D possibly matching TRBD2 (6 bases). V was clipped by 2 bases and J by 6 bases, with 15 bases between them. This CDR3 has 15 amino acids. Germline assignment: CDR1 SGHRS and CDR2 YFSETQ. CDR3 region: CASSLTGGIGNEQFL. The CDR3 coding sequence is TGCGCCAGCAGCTTAACTGGCGGGATAGGCAATGAGCAGTTCCTC.

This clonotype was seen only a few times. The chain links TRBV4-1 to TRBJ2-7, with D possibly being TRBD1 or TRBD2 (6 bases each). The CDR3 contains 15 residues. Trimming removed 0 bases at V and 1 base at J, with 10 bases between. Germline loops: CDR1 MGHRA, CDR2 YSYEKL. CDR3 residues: CASSQERGRSYEQYF. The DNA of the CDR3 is TGCGCCAGCAGCCAAGAACGGGGGCGGTCCTACGAGCAGTACTTC.

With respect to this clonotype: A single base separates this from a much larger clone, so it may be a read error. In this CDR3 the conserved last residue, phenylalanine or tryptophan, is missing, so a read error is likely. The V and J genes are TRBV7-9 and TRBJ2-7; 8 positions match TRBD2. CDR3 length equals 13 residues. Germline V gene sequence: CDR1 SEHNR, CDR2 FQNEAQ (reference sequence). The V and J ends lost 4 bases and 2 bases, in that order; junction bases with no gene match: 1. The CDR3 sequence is CASSSGRAYEQYL. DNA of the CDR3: TGTGCCAGCAGCTCCGGGAGGGCCTACGAGCAGTACCTC.

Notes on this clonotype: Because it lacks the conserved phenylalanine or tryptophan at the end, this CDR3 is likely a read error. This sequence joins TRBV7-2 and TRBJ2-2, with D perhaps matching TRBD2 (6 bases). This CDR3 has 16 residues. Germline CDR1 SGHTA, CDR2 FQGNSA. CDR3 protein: CAGSRPSVRGTGELFL. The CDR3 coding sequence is TGTGCCGGCAGCAGACCTAGCGTTCGCGGCACCGGGGAGCTGTTTCTT.

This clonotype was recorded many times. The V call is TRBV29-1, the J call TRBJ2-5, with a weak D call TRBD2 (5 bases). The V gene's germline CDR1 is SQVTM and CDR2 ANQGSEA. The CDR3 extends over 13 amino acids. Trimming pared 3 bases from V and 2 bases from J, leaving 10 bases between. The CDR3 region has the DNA TGCAGCGTTGAGGCTTGGGAGCAAGAGACCCAGTACTTC. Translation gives CSVEAWEQETQYF.

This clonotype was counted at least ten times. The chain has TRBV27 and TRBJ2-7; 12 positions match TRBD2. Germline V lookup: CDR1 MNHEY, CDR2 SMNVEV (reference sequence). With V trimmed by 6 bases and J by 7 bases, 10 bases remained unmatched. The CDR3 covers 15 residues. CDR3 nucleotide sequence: TGTGCCAGCAGAAAATCGACTAGCGGGAGTAAAGAGCAGTACTTC. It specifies CASRKSTSGSKEQYF.

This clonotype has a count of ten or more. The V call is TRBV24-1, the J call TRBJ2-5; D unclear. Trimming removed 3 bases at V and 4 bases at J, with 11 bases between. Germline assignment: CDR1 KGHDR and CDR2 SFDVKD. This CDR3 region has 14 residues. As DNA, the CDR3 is TGTGCCACCAGTGATCCGTCTAGACTAGAGACCCAGTACTTC. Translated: CATSDPSRLETQYF.

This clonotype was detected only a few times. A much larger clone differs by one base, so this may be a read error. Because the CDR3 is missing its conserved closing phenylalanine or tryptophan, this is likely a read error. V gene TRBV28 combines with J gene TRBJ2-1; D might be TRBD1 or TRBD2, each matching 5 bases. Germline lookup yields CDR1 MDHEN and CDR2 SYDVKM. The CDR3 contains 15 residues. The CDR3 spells CASRRDRLSYNVQFI. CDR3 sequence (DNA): TGTGCCAGCAGACGGGACCGACTCTCCTACAATGTGCAGTTCATC.

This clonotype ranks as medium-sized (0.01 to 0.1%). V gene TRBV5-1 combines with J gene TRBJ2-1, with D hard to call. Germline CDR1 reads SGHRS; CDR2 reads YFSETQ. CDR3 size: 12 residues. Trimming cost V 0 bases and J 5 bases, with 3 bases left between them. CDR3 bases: TGCGCCAGCAGCTTGGGGGACAATGAGCAGTTCTTC. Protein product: CASSLGDNEQFF.

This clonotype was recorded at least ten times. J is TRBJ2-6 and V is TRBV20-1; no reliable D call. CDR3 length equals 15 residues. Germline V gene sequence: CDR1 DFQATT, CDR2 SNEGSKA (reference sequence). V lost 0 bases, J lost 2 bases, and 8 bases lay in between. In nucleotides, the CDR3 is TGCAGTGCTAGAGATCCCCGCCCTGGGGCCAACGTCCTGACTTTC. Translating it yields CSARDPRPGANVLTF.

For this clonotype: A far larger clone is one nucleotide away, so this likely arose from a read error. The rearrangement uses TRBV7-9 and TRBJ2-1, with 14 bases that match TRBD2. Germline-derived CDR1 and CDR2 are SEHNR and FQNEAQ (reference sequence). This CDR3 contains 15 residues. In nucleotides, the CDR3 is TGTGCTAGCAACTCCGGGACTAGCGGGAGCAATGAGCAGTTCTTC. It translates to CASNSGTSGSNEQFF.

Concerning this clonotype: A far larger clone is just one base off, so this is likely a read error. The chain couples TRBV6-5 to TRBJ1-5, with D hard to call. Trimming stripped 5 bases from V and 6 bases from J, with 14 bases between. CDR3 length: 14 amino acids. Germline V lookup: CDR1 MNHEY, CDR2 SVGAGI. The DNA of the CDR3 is TGTGCCAGCAGTCAACGGGGATGGTCTCAGCCCCAGCATTTT. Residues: CASSQRGWSQPQHF.

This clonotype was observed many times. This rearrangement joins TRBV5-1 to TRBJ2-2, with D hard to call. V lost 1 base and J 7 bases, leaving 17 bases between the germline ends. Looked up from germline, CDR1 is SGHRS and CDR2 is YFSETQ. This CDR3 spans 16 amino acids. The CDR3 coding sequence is TGCGCCAGCAGCTTGCAGTCCAGTTCACTGTACGGGGAGCTGTTTTTT. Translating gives CASSLQSSSLYGELFF.

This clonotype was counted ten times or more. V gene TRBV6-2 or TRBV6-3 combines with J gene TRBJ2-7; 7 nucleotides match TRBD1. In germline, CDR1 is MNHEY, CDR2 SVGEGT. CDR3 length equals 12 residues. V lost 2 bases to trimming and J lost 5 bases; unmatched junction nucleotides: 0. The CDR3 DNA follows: TGTGCCAGCAGTTACGGGACAGACGAGCAGTACTTC. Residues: CASSYGTDEQYF.

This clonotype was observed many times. The CDR3 nucleotides are TGTGCTAGTGGTTTGACCCAGCCCCAGCATTTT. Protein product: CASGLTQPQHF. The chain has TRBV12-5 and TRBJ1-5, with D hard to call. This CDR3 region has 11 residues. The V end lost 2 bases, the J end lost 7 bases, and 3 bases lay between the germline ends. Germline assignment: CDR1 LGHNT and CDR2 FRNRAP.

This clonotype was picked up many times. The CDR3 is CASSFLGQGRNEQFF. In DNA, the CDR3 is TGTGCCAGCAGTTTTTTGGGACAGGGGCGCAATGAGCAGTTCTTC. The genes are TRBV12-3 or TRBV12-4 and TRBJ2-1; the match to TRBD1 covers 10 bases. The CDR3 totals 15 residues. Trimming at V came to 3 bases and at J to 6 bases, leaving 5 bases not matched to a gene.

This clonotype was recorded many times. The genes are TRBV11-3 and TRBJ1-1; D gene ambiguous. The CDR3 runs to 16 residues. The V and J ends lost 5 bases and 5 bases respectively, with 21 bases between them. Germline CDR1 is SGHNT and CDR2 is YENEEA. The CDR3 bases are TGTGCCAGCAGCACAACGGTGGGTAGTTATAAAACTGAAGCTTTCTTT. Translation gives CASSTTVGSYKTEAFF.

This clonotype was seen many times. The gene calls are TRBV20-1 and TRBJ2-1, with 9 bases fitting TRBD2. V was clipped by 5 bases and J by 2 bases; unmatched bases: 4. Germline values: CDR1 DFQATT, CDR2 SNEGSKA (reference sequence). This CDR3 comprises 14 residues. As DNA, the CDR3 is TGCAGTGCTCAATCTAGCGGGACCTACAATGAGCAGTTCTTC. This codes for CSAQSSGTYNEQFF.